A single sample gave rise to the 23 T cell receptor beta chains below, sequenced in a study of neurological immune-mediated disorders. In TCRdb, the 5' RACE reads were re-called with MiXCR into one record per CDR3 protein. This table holds some 65,000 distinct CDR3 sequences, about 4% found once. Specimen: PBMCs. These receptors were obtained from a man aged 50 to 60 with multiple sclerosis.

The table lists this clonotype with many counts. J is TRBJ2-4 and V is TRBV29-1, with TRBD1 as a possible D gene (6 bases). The germline CDR1 and CDR2 sequences are SQVTM and ANQGSEA. V shed 6 bases and J shed 0 bases, with 12 bases lying between them. The CDR3 has 14 amino acids. The CDR3 loop reads CSVATGLAKNIQYF. CDR3 nucleotides: TGCAGCGTCGCCACAGGGCTAGCCAAAAACATTCAGTACTTC.

This clonotype appeared a few times. Just one base apart from a much larger clone, this may be a read error. The chain has TRBV5-1 and TRBJ2-1; 8 bases fit TRBD1. Germline trimming cut 3 bases from V and 5 bases from J; bases unmatched to any gene: 7. The CDR3 loop spans 15 amino acids. The germline gives CDR1 SGHRS, CDR2 YFSETQ. This chain's CDR3 is CASSYRTGTNNEQFF. The CDR3 bases are TGCGCCAGCAGCTACCGGACAGGGACGAACAATGAGCAGTTCTTC.

This clonotype was seen a handful of times. This chain links TRBV20-1 with TRBJ2-1, with a tentative D call TRBD1 (6 bases). The CDR3 totals 15 residues. Germline V CDR1 and CDR2: DFQATT, SNEGSKA (reference sequence). V was cut by 0 bases and J by 2 bases, with 11 bases left in between. As DNA, the CDR3 is TGCAGTGCTAGAGATCCCGGACAGCCCTACAATGAGCAGTTCTTC. Amino acid sequence: CSARDPGQPYNEQFF.

Details on this clonotype: This may come from a read error, since a much larger clone is one base off. The rearrangement uses TRBV5-1 and TRBJ2-1; no clear D gene. This CDR3 comprises 14 residues. Trimming took off 0 bases at V and 2 bases at J, with 6 bases between the two ends. The germline V gene encodes CDR1 SGHRS and CDR2 YFSETQ. The CDR3 loop reads CASSLEMTYNEQFF. The CDR3 DNA reads as TGCGCCAGCAGCTTGGAGATGACCTACAATGAGCAGTTCTTC.

Ten or more counts support this clonotype. The rearrangement uses TRBV5-1 and TRBJ2-1, with D uncertain. The CDR3 runs to 18 residues. Germline V gives CDR1 SGHRS, CDR2 YFSETQ. V lost 0 bases, J lost 0 bases, and 16 bases lay in between. For the CDR3, the DNA is TGCGCCAGCAGCTTGGCCTTCCCGACTTACGGCTCCTACAATGAGCAGTTCTTC. Translated, it gives CASSLAFPTYGSYNEQFF.

V and J are TRBV7-9 and TRBJ2-5, with TRBD2 matching 7 bases. V shed 1 base and J 5 bases; nucleotides not matched to a gene: 4. CDR1 is SEHNR, CDR2 FQNEAQ, per germline (reference sequence). The CDR3 is 14 amino acids. Written as DNA, the CDR3 is TGTGCCAGCAGCTTAGTAGGGAGGGTCGAGACCCAGTACTTC. Its translation is CASSLVGRVETQYF.

This clonotype was seen at least ten times. The chain is built from TRBV15 and TRBJ1-2; D is possibly TRBD1 (6 bases). V was trimmed by 1 base and J by 6 bases, leaving 9 bases between them. CDR3 size: 13 residues. Germline V lookup: CDR1 LNHNV, CDR2 YYDKDF (reference sequence). The CDR3 DNA sequence: TGTGCCACCAGCAGAGGGGGGGCGAATGGCTACACCTTC. This sequence encodes CATSRGGANGYTF.

The sample holds many counts of this clonotype. This sequence joins TRBV5-1 and TRBJ2-1, with TRBD1 identical over 9 bases. V shed 2 bases, J shed 6 bases, and the junction held 6 bases outside the gene matches. The CDR3 length is 15 residues. CDR1 is SGHRS and CDR2 is YFSETQ in the germline V gene. The CDR3 region is CASSFAQGARNEQFF. In DNA, the CDR3 is TGCGCCAGCAGCTTTGCACAGGGGGCTCGCAATGAGCAGTTCTTC.

In this sample, this clonotype turned up many times. The genes are TRBV20-1 and TRBJ2-4; D ambiguous. V dropped 1 base and J dropped 2 bases, with 12 bases sitting between them. Germline assignment: CDR1 DFQATT and CDR2 SNEGSKA (reference sequence). This CDR3 has 15 residues. The CDR3 here is CSARGVRFSKNIQYF. The CDR3, as DNA: TGCAGTGCTAGAGGGGTGCGGTTTTCCAAAAACATTCAGTACTTC.

This clonotype was seen ten or more times. The chain combines TRBV13 with TRBJ2-2; D unclear. Germline CDR1 reads PRHDT; CDR2 reads FYEKMQ (reference sequence). Trimming left V 2 bases short and J 2 bases short, with 9 bases between. The CDR3 covers 15 residues. The CDR3 is CASSLRSHNTGELFF. The DNA for the CDR3 is TGTGCCAGCAGCTTAAGGTCCCATAACACCGGGGAGCTGTTTTTT.

This clonotype has ten or more counts. The genes are TRBV6-5 and TRBJ1-2, with TRBD1 matching over 11 bases. The CDR3 spans 14 residues. The J segment lost 8 bases and the V segment lost 2 bases, leaving 4 bases of the junction unmatched. CDR1 and CDR2 from the germline V gene are MNHEY and SVGAGI. The CDR3 here is CASSYGDRGEGYTF. CDR3 DNA sequence: TGTGCCAGCAGTTACGGGGACAGGGGGGAAGGCTACACCTTC.

This clonotype was seen at least ten times. The chain carries TRBV12-3 or TRBV12-4 and TRBJ1-5; D is unclear. This CDR3 contains 15 residues. Between the trimmed V and J ends, which lost 7 bases and 6 bases, there was a span of 19 bases. As DNA, the CDR3 is TGTGCCAGCACGAATACCGGCAGAAATCGTCAGCCCCAGCATTTT. Translating gives CASTNTGRNRQPQHF.

This clonotype was detected ten times or more. This chain joins TRBV27 and TRBJ2-7; 9 positions match TRBD1. The V segment lost 3 bases and the J segment 2 bases; nucleotides outside the gene matches: 8. The CDR3 extends over 16 amino acids. CDR1 and CDR2 from the germline V gene are MNHEY and SMNVEV (reference sequence). As DNA, the CDR3 is TGTGCCAGCAGTTTCGTTGTCGGGACAGGGCCCTACGAGCAGTACTTC. Residues: CASSFVVGTGPYEQYF.

This clonotype was detected ten times or more. CDR3 in amino acids: CASSYMNSNQPQHF. CDR3 DNA: TGTGCCAGCAGTTACATGAATAGCAATCAGCCCCAGCATTTT. The chain is built from TRBV6-2 or TRBV6-3 and TRBJ1-5; D uncertain. Between the trimmed V and J ends, which lost 2 bases and 0 bases, there was a span of 5 bases. The germline gives CDR1 MNHEY, CDR2 SVGEGT. The CDR3 consists of 14 residues.

This clonotype was found many times. The chain joins TRBV20-1 to TRBJ2-6, with D uncertain. The CDR3 consists of 14 residues. Germline loops: CDR1 DFQATT, CDR2 SNEGSKA (reference sequence). Trimming cost V 5 bases and J 2 bases, with 10 bases left between them. As DNA, the CDR3 is TGCAGTGCTCTAAGGGTCCCTGGGGCCAACGTCCTGACTTTC. It translates to CSALRVPGANVLTF.

This clonotype has ten or more counts. The CDR3 region is CASSYSGRALYNEQFF. DNA for the CDR3: TGTGCCAGCAGTTACTCGGGACGGGCCCTATACAATGAGCAGTTCTTC. J is TRBJ2-1 and V is TRBV6-5; D could derive from TRBD1 or TRBD2 (5 bases each). Looked up from germline, CDR1 is MNHEY and CDR2 is SVGAGI. This CDR3 region has 16 residues. V was cut by 0 bases and J by 4 bases, with 13 bases left in between.

The sample holds many counts of this clonotype. This chain links TRBV2 with TRBJ2-1; D gene uncertain. CDR1 SNHLY and CDR2 FYNNEI come from the germline V gene. Deletions cut 4 bases from V and 5 bases from J, with 3 bases between. The CDR3 consists of 11 residues. The CDR3 region is CASSGDNEQFF. CDR3 sequence (DNA): TGTGCCAGCAGTGGAGACAATGAGCAGTTCTTC.

This clonotype was seen ten or more times. This sequence joins TRBV6-6 and TRBJ1-5; a weak D match, TRBD1 (5 bases). CDR1 and CDR2 from the germline V gene are MNHNY and SVGAGI (reference sequence). V was clipped by 0 bases and J by 0 bases, with 15 bases between them. The CDR3 extends over 18 amino acids. The CDR3 reads CASSYSPGPLYSNQPQHF. The CDR3 DNA reads as TGTGCCAGCAGTTACTCGCCAGGGCCACTTTATAGCAATCAGCCCCAGCATTTT.

This clonotype was observed many times. CDR3 nucleotides: TGTGCCAGCAGCGGGGGGACTAGCGGAACCGGGGAGCTGTTTTTT. This gives the protein CASSGGTSGTGELFF. The rearrangement links TRBV9 to TRBJ2-2; 11 bases line up with TRBD2. There are 15 residues in the CDR3. After removal of 3 bases from V and 5 bases from J, the junction contained 3 bases not matched to a gene. Germline V lookup: CDR1 SGDLS, CDR2 YYNGEE.

This clonotype was recorded many times. In DNA, the CDR3 is TGTGCCAGCAGCTTGGCACTAGCGGGGGCGCATATAACGGAGACCCAGTACTTC. It yields the protein CASSLALAGAHITETQYF. The genes are TRBV5-6 and TRBJ2-5; the match to TRBD2 covers 11 bases. J was trimmed by 5 bases and V by 0 bases; bases with no gene match: 12. This CDR3 contains 18 residues. Germline-derived CDR1 and CDR2 are SGHDT and YYEEEE.

This clonotype was detected ten times or more. The chain is built from TRBV20-1 and TRBJ2-3; 7 positions agree with TRBD2. With 1 base clipped from V and 0 bases from J, the junction kept 1 base outside the gene matches. Germline CDR1 DFQATT, CDR2 SNEGSKA (reference sequence). CDR3 length: 14 amino acids. This CDR3 is CSARGLASTDTQYF. Here the CDR3 DNA reads TGCAGTGCTAGAGGACTAGCCAGCACAGATACGCAGTATTTT.

This clonotype has at least ten counts. This chain's CDR3 is CASSSTFVRQEADEKLFF. The CDR3 DNA reads as TGTGCCAGCAGCTCCACCTTCGTGAGACAGGAGGCGGATGAAAAACTGTTTTTT. The genes are TRBV11-2 and TRBJ1-4; tentatively, D is TRBD1 (6 bases). Germline V gene data show CDR1 as SGHAT and CDR2 as FQNNGV. This CDR3 contains 18 residues. V gave up 4 bases and J gave up 6 bases, with 24 bases separating them.

This clonotype appeared many times. This chain connects TRBV12-3 or TRBV12-4 to TRBJ2-7; D is undetermined. Trimming cost V 3 bases and J 0 bases, with 9 bases left between them. This CDR3 spans 14 amino acids. CDR3 nucleotides: TGTGCCAGCAGTTTCGTTCAGAGCTCCTACGAGCAGTACTTC. Residues: CASSFVQSSYEQYF.